Each of the 14 T cell receptor beta chains below was sequenced from the same sample in a study of blood T cell repertoires in COVID-19. The data were produced by immunoSEQ multiplex PCR, yet TCRdb's version contains in-frame clones alone and is incomplete. The sample includes under 150,000 clones, roughly 76% of them seen just once. Sequenced input: peripheral blood. The receptors derive from a woman aged 45-59 years with active or convalescent COVID-19.

The rearrangement links TRBV28 to TRBJ2-7; 7 bases line up with TRBD1. Germline V gene lookup returns CDR1 MDHEN and CDR2 SYDVKM. The V segment lost 10 bases and the J segment 0 bases; nucleotides outside the gene matches: 6. The CDR3 totals 13 residues. The CDR3 loop is CAIEGASSYEQYF. DNA for the CDR3: TGTGCCATCGAGGGGGCGAGCTCCTACGAGCAGTACTTC. Using reference TRBV28 and TRBJ2-7 for the parts outside the CDR3, the full variable domain is DVKVTQSSRYLVKRTGEKVFLECVQDMDHENMFWYRQDPGLGLRLIYFSYDVKMKEKGDIPEGYSVSREKKERFSLILESASTNQTSMYLCAIEGASSYEQYFGPGTRLTVT.

This clone appeared a few times. V and J are TRBV19 and TRBJ2-1, with 9 bases fitting TRBD2. The length of the CDR3 is 16 residues. The junction had 11 bases not matched to a gene; V was cut back by 3 bases and J by 8 bases. Germline CDR1 and CDR2: LNHDA and SQIVND (reference sequence). The CDR3 nucleotides read TGTGCCAGTAGTATTAAGTTCTTAGCGGGAGAGGATGAGCAGTTCTTC. Its translation is CASSIKFLAGEDEQFF. Full variable domain (missing parts from reference TRBV19 and TRBJ2-1): DGGITQSPKYLFRKEGQNVTLSCEQNLNHDAMYWYRQDPGQGLRLIYYSQIVNDFQKGDIAEGYSVSREKKESFPLTVTSAQKNPTAFYLCASSIKFLAGEDEQFFGPGTRLTVL.

CDR3 in DNA: TGTGCCAGCAGTTACTCGACACTAGTCCCCTACAATGAGCAGTTCTTC. Translated: CASSYSTLVPYNEQFF. This chain uses TRBV6-5 with TRBJ2-1; tentative D call: TRBD2 (5 bases). Looked up from germline, CDR1 is MNHEY and CDR2 is SVGAGI. The CDR3 covers 16 residues. V lost 0 bases to trimming and J lost 2 bases, with 11 bases between them.

The chain carries TRBV30 and TRBJ1-6; the match to TRBD1 covers 10 bases. The V and J ends lost 1 base and 9 bases, in that order; junction bases with no gene match: 3. The CDR3 loop spans 14 amino acids. The germline gives CDR1 GTSNPN, CDR2 SVGIG (reference sequence). CDR3 protein: CAWSGTGGGSPLHF. CDR3 DNA sequence: TGTGCCTGGAGTGGGACAGGGGGGGGTTCACCCCTCCACTTT.

J is TRBJ1-3 and V is TRBV30; maybe TRBD1 (6 bases). The CDR3 has 11 residues. The V gene's germline CDR1 is GTSNPN and CDR2 SVGIG (reference sequence). This chain's CDR3 is CAQGTGNTIYF. DNA for the CDR3: TGTGCGCAGGGGACCGGAAACACCATATATTTT.

This clone has only one observation. J is TRBJ2-2 and V is TRBV28; possibly TRBD1 for D (8 bases). The CDR3 sequence is 15 residues long. V lost 8 bases, J lost 3 bases, and 16 bases lay in between. Germline V gene data show CDR1 as MDHEN and CDR2 as SYDVKM. CDR3: CASVKQGGDTGELFF. The CDR3 DNA sequence: TGTGCCAGCGTTAAACAGGGGGGGGACACCGGGGAGCTGTTTTTT.

CDR3 in amino acids: CASSQGTFEQYF. As DNA, the CDR3 is TGCGCCAGCAGCCAAGGGACATTCGAGCAGTACTTC. The V gene is TRBV5-1, the J gene TRBJ2-7; D is perhaps TRBD1 (6 bases). From germline, CDR1 is SGHRS and CDR2 YFSETQ. The germline V and J ends were trimmed by 4 bases and 6 bases, with 11 bases remaining between them. CDR3 length: 12 residues.

The chain links TRBV11-2 to TRBJ2-1; 8 nucleotides agree with TRBD1. The CDR3 length is 15 residues. The germline gives CDR1 SGHAT, CDR2 FQNNGV. Losses at the gene ends were 5 bases for V and 4 bases for J; bases not matched to a gene: 7. The CDR3 reads CASSDDRGPYNEQFF. The DNA of the CDR3 is TGTGCCAGCAGCGACGACAGGGGCCCTTACAATGAGCAGTTCTTC.

This chain links TRBV11-3 with TRBJ2-3; TRBD2 aligns across 9 bases. After removal of 5 bases from V and 7 bases from J, the junction contained 10 bases not matched to a gene. Looked up from germline, CDR1 is SGHNT and CDR2 is YENEEA. CDR3 size: 15 residues. This CDR3 is CASSPSRTSVHTQYF. The DNA of the CDR3 is TGTGCCAGCAGCCCTTCAAGGACTAGCGTCCATACGCAGTATTTT.

This clone was counted once. This chain uses TRBV3-1 (or the pseudogene TRBV3-2) with TRBJ1-6; D unclear. Trimming stripped 4 bases from V and 6 bases from J, with 16 bases between. Germline V gene lookup returns CDR1 LGHDT and CDR2 YNNKEL (reference sequence). This CDR3 comprises 16 residues. Written as DNA, the CDR3 is TGTGCCAGCAGCCGGAGAAGTACGCAGTTTAATTCACCCCTCCACTTT. Translated, it gives CASSRRSTQFNSPLHF.

The chain carries TRBV6-1 and TRBJ1-1; no clear D. The length of the CDR3 is 12 residues. From germline, CDR1 is MNHNS and CDR2 SASEGT. Trimming pared 0 bases from V and 8 bases from J, leaving 7 bases between. The CDR3 DNA reads as TGTGCCAGCAGTGAAGCGTTCGGGGAAGCTTTCTTT. It translates to CASSEAFGEAFF.

This clone was detected a few times. V usage is TRBV5-4 and J usage is TRBJ2-7, with 8 bases fitting TRBD1. Germline V gene sequence: CDR1 SGHNT, CDR2 YYREEE (reference sequence). Trimming at V came to 5 bases and at J to 2 bases, leaving 12 bases not matched to a gene. The CDR3 extends over 16 amino acids. CDR3 DNA sequence: TGTGCCAGCAGTTACATCTCCGGACAGGGCGCCTACGAGCAGTACTTC. Protein sequence: CASSYISGQGAYEQYF.

The chain employs TRBV5-1 and TRBJ1-1; perhaps TRBD1 as D (5 bases). Germline assignment: CDR1 SGHRS and CDR2 YFSETQ. The V end was cut by 0 bases, the J end by 4 bases, with 25 bases between. CDR3 length: 19 amino acids. For the CDR3, the DNA is TGCGCCAGCAGCTTGGTGGTGTGGGGCTACGGAAGCAAGAGCACTGAAGCTTTCTTT. Translation: CASSLVVWGYGSKSTEAFF.

This clone was observed a single time. The chain is built from TRBV29-1 and TRBJ2-2, with 8 bases identical to TRBD1. Germline loops: CDR1 SQVTM, CDR2 ANQGSEA. This CDR3 has 13 amino acids. Germline trimming cut 7 bases from V and 3 bases from J; bases unmatched to any gene: 4. In DNA, the CDR3 is TGCAGCGCTGTGGACAGGGACACCGGGGAGCTGTTTTTT. Translation: CSAVDRDTGELFF.